Below, one TCR beta chain is given with its context. Antigen: not known. The data were taken from a study of monozygotic twins with inflammatory bowel disease. CDR1 and CDR2 (germline): ENHRY, SYGVKD. This CDR3 has 16 residues. General study results and limits: Varied immunosuppressive treatments among patients may have increased repertoire variability.

TCRdb reprocessed the 5' RACE reads, with one entry per CDR3 protein and no DNA. Its table records some 200,000 distinct CDR3 sequences. Sequenced input: blood. The source is a human donor with ulcerative colitis or Crohn's disease, or a healthy co-twin of an affected twin (not recorded which). The chain couples TRBV10-3 to TRBJ2-5; TCRdb's D gene call, TRBD2, goes unchecked for lack of DNA. The CDR3 reads CAISARTLALQETQYF.